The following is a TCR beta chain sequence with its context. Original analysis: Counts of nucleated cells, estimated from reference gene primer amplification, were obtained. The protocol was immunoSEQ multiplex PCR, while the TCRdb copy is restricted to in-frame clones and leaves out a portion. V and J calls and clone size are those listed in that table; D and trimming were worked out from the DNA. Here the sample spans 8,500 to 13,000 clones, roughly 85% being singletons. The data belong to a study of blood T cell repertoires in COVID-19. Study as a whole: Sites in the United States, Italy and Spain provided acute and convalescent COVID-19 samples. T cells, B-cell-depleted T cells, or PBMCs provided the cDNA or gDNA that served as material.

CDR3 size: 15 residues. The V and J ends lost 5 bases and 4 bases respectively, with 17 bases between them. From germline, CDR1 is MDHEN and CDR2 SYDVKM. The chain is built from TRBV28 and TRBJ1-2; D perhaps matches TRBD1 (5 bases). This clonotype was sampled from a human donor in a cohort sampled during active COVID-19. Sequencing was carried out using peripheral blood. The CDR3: CASSRGPLGGYGYTF. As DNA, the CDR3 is TGTGCCAGCAGTCGGGGCCCTCTGGGGGGCTATGGCTACACCTTC.